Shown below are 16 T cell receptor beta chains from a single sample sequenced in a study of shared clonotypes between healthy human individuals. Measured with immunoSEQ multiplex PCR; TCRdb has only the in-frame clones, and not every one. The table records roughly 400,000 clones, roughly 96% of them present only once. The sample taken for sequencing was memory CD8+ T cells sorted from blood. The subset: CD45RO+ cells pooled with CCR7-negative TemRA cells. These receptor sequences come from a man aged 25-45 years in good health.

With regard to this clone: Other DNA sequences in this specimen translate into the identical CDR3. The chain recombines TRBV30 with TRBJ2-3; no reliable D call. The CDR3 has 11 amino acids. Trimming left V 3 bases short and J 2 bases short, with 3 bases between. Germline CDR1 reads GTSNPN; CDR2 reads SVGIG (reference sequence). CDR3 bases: TGTGCCTGGAGCGCCACAGATACGCAGTATTTT. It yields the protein CAWSATDTQYF.

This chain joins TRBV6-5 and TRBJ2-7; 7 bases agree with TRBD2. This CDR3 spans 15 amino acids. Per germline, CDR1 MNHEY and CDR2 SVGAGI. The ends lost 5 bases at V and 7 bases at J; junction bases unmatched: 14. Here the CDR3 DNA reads TGTGCCAGCAGTCGCGGGGCGGTTAGCGGGTATGAGCAGTACTTC. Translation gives CASSRGAVSGYEQYF.

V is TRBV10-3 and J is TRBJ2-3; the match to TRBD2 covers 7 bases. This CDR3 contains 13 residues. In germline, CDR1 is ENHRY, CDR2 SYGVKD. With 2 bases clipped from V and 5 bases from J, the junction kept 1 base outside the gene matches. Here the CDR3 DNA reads TGTGCCATCAGTGAGGGGAGGGAAGATACGCAGTATTTT. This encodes CAISEGREDTQYF.

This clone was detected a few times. The CDR3 DNA reads as TGTGCCAGCAGCTTGGCCTCAGCGGGAGAGGAGGAGCTGTTTTTT. Translation: CASSLASAGEEELFF. The chain links TRBV5-4 to TRBJ2-2; 8 nucleotides match TRBD2. The CDR3 spans 15 residues. Germline V gene lookup returns CDR1 SGHNT and CDR2 YYREEE (reference sequence). J gave up 10 bases and V 0 bases, and 8 bases lay outside the gene matches.

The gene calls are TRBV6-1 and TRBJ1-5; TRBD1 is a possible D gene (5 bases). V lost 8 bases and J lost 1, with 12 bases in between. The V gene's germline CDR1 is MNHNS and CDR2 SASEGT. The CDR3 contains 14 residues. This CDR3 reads CASGMAGSNQPQHF. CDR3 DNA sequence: TGTGCCAGCGGGATGGCAGGGAGCAATCAGCCCCAGCATTTT.

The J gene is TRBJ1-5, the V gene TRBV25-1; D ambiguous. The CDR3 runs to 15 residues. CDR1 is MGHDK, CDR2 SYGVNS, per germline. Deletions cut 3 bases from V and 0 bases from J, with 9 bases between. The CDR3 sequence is CASSDGQLSNQPQHF. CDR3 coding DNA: TGTGCCAGCAGTGACGGGCAGCTTAGCAATCAGCCCCAGCATTTT.

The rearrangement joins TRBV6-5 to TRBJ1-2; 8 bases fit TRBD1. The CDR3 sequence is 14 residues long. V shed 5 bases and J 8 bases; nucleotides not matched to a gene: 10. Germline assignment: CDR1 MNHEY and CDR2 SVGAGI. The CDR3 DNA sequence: TGTGCCAGCAGTCGACAGGGGAACTTGTGGGGCTACACCTTC. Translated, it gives CASSRQGNLWGYTF.

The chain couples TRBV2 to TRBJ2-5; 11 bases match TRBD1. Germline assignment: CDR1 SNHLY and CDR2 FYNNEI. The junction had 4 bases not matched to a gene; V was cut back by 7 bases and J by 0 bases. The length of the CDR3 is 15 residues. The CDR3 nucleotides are TGTGCCAGCAATCGGGACAGGGGGTACCAAGAGACCCAGTACTTC. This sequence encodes CASNRDRGYQETQYF.

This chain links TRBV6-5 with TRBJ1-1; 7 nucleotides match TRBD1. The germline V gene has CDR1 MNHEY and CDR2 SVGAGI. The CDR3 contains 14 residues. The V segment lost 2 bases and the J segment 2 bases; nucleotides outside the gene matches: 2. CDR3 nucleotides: TGTGCCAGCAGTTACGGACAGGACAACACTGAAGCTTTCTTT. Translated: CASSYGQDNTEAFF.

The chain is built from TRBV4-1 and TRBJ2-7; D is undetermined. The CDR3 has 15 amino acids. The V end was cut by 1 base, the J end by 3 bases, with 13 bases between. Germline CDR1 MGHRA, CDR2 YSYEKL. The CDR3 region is CASSQVKLPLYEQYF. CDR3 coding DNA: TGCGCCAGCAGCCAAGTTAAACTCCCGCTCTACGAGCAGTACTTC.

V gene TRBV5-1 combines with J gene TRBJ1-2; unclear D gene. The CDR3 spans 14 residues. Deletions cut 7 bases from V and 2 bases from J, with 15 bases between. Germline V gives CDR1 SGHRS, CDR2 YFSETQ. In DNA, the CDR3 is TGCGCCAGCGGAACCGCGGGAACCAACTATGGCTACACCTTC. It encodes CASGTAGTNYGYTF.

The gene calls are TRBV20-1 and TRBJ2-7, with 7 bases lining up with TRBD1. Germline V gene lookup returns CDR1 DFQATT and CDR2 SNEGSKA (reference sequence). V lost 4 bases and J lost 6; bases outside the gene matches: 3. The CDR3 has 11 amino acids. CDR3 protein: CSATGTAEQYF. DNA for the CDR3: TGCAGTGCTACCGGGACAGCCGAGCAGTACTTC.

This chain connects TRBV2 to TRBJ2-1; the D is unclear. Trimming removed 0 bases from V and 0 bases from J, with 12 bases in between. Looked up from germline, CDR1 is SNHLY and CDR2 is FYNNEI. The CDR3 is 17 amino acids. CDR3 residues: CASSEALVASSYNEQFF. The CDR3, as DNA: TGTGCCAGCAGTGAAGCGCTTGTAGCTAGCTCCTACAATGAGCAGTTCTTC.

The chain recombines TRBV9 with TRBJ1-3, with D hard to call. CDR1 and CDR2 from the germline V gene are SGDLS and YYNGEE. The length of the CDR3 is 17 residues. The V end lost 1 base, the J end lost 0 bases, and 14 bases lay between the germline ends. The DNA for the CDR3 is TGTGCCAGCAGCGTAACGGGCGGAGGGCACTCTGGAAACACCATATATTTT. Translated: CASSVTGGGHSGNTIYF.

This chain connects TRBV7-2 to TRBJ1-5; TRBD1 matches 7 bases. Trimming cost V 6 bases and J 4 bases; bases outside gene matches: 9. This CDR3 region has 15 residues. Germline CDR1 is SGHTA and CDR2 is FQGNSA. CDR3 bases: TGTGCCAGCAGGCCGCCTACAGGGGCAAATCAGCCCCAGCATTTT. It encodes CASRPPTGANQPQHF. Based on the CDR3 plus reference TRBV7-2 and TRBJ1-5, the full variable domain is GAGVSQSPSNKVTEKGKDVELRCDPISGHTALYWYRQSLGQGLEFLIYFQGNSAPDKSGLPSDRFSAERTGGSVSTLTIQRTQQEDSAVYLCASRPPTGANQPQHFGDGTRLSIL.

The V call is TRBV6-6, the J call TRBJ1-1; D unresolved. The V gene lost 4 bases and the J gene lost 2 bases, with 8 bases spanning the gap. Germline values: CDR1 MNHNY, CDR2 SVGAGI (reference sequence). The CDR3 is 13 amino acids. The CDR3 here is CASSSYGNTEAFF. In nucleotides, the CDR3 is TGTGCCAGCAGTTCCTACGGAAACACTGAAGCTTTCTTT.